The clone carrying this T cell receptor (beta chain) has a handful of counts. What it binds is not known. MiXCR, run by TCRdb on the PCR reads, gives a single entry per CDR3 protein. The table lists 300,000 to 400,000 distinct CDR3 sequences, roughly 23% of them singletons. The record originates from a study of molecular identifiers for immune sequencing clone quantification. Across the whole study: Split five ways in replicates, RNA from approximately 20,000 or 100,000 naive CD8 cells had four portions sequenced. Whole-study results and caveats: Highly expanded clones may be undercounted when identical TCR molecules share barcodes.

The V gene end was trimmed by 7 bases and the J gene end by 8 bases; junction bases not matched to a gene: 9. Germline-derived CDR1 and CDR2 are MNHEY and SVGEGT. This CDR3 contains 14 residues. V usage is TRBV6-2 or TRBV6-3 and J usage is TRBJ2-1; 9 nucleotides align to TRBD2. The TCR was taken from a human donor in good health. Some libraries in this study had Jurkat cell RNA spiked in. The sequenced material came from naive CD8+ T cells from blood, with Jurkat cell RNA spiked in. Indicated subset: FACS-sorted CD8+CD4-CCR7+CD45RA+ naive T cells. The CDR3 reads CASTAGGPGYEQFF. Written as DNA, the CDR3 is TGTGCCAGCACGGCGGGAGGGCCTGGCTATGAGCAGTTCTTC.